This T cell receptor (beta chain) appears in the sequencing data of a study of control samples from healthy donors and cancer patients. Here immunoSEQ multiplex PCR was the method, and the copy in TCRdb shows in-frame clones only, minus some. Of 70,000 to 90,000 clones listed, 94% are singletons. CDR1 is MDHEN, CDR2 SYDVKM, per germline. CDR3 length: 14 amino acids. V lost 7 bases and J 1 base, leaving 13 bases between the germline ends. This sequence joins TRBV28 and TRBJ1-1; no reliable D call. The origin of this receptor is a woman in her forties in good health. Input material: blood. The DNA for the CDR3 is TGTGCCAGCACCCTAAGGTGGGGGAACACTGAAGCTTTCTTT. Translating it yields CASTLRWGNTEAFF. The variable domain in full, with the rest retrieved from reference TRBV28 and TRBJ1-1, is DVKVTQSSRYLVKRTGEKVFLECVQDMDHENMFWYRQDPGLGLRLIYFSYDVKMKEKGDIPEGYSVSREKKERFSLILESASTNQTSMYLCASTLRWGNTEAFFGQGTRLTVV.